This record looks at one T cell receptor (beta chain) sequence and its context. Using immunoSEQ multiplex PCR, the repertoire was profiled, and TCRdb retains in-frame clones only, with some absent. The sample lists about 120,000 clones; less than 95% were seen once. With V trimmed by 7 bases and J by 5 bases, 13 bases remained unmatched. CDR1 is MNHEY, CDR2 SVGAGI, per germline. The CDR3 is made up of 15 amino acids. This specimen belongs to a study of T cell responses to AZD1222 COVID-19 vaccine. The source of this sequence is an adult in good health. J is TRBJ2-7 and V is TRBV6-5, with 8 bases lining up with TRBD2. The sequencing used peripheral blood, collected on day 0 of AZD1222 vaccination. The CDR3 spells CASTYTSGGPHEQYF. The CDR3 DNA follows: TGTGCCAGCACCTATACTAGCGGAGGCCCCCACGAGCAGTACTTC.